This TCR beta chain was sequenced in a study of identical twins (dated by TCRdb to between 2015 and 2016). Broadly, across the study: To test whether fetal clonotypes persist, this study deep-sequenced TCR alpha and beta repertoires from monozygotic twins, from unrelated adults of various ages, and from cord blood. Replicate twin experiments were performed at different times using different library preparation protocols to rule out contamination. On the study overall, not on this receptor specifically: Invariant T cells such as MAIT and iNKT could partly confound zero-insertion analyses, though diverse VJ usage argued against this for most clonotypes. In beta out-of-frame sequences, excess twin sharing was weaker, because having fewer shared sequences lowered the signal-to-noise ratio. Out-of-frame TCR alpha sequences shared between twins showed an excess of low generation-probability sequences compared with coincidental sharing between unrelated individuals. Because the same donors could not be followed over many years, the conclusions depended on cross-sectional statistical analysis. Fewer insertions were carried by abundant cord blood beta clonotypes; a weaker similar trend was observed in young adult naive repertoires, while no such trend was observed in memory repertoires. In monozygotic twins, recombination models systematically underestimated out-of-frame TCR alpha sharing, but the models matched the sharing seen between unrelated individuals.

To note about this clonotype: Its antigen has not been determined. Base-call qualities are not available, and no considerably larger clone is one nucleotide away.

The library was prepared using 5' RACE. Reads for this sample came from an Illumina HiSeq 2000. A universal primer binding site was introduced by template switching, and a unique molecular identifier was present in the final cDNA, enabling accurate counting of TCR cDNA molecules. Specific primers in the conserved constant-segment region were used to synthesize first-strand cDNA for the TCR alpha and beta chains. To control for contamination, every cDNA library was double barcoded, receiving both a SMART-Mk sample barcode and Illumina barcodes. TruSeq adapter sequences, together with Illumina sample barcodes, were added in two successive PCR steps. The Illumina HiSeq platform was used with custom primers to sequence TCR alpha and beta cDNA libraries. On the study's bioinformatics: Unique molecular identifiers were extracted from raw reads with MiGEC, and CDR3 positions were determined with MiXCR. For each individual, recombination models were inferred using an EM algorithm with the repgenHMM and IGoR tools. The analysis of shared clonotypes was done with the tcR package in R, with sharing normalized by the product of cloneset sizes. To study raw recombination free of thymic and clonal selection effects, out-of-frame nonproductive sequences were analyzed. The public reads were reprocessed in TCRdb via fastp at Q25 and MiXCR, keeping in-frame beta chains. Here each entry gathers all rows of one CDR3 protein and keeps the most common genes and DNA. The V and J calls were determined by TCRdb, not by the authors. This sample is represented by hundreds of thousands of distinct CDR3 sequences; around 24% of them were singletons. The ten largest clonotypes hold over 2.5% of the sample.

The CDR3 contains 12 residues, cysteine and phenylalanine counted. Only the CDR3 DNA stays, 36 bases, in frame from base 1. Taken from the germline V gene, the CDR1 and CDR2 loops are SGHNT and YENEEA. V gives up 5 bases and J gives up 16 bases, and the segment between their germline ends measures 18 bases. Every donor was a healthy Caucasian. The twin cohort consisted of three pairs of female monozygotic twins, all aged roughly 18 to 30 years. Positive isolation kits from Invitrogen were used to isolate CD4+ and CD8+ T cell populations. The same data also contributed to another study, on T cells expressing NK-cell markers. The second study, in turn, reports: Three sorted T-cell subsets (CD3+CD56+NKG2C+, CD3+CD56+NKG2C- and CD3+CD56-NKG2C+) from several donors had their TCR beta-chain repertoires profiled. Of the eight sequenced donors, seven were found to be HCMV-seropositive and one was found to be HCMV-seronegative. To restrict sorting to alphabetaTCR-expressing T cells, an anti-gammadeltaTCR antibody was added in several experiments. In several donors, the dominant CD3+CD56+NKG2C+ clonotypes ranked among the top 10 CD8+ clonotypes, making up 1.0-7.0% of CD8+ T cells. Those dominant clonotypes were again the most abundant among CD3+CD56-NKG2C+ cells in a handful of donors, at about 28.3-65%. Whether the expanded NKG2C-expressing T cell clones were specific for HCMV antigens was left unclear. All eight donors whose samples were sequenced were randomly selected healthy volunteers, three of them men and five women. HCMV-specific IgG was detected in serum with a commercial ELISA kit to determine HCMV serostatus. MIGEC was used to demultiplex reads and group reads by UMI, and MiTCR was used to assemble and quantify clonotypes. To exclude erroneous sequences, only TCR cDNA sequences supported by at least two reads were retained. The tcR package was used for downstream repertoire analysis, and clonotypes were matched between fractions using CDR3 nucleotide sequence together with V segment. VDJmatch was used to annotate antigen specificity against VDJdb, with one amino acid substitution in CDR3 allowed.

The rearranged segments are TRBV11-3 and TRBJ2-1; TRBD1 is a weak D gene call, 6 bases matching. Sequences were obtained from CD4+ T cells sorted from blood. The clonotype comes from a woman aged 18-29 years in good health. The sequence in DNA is TGTGCCAGCAGCCCTACCAGGACAGATCGCTTCTTC. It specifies CASSPTRTDRFF.